A selection of T cell receptor beta chains follows, all from one sample in a study of blood T cell repertoires in COVID-19. Produced via immunoSEQ multiplex PCR; TCRdb's table is partial and in-frame only. In the table there are around 130,000 clones, roughly 86% of which are singletons. Sequences were obtained from peripheral blood. These receptors were obtained from a woman between 50 and 59 years old who had recovered from COVID-19. The CDR3 runs from the conserved cysteine through the conserved F or W. A D gene is named only where the DNA matches it firmly. Size tells how often a clone was seen (once, few, many) or the class of an expanded clone, and some rows leave it out.

clone_size | j_call | d_call | cdr3_length | v_call | cdr3_aa | cdr3_nt
once | TRBJ2-1 | - | 14 | TRBV9 | CASSVFLSNNEQFF | TGTGCCAGCAGCGTTTTTCTTTCTAACAATGAGCAGTTCTTC
- | TRBJ1-2 | - | 14 | TRBV11-3 | CASSLRGSNYGYTF | TGTGCCAGCAGCTTAAGGGGTTCTAACTATGGCTACACCTTC
- | TRBJ2-3 | TRBD2 | 19 | TRBV5-5 | CASSFGGTSGVFGTDTQYF | TGTGCCAGCAGCTTTGGTGGGACTAGCGGGGTTTTTGGCACAGATACGCAGTATTTT
- | TRBJ1-2 | - | 14 | TRBV3-1/TRBV3-2 | CASSRGAGDYGYTF | TGTGCCAGCAGCCGGGGGGCGGGAGACTATGGCTACACCTTC
- | TRBJ2-2 | - | 13 | TRBV12-3/TRBV12-4 | CASSRRRPGELFF | TGTGCCAGCAGCCGGAGACGTCCCGGGGAGCTGTTTTTT
- | TRBJ1-1 | TRBD1 | 13 | TRBV7-3 | CASSLGQGAAAFF | TGTGCCAGCAGCTTAGGGCAGGGGGCCGCTGCTTTCTTT
- | TRBJ2-5 | - | 13 | TRBV15 | CATSSSGAETQYF | TGTGCCACCAGCTCCTCAGGGGCAGAGACCCAGTACTTC
- | TRBJ2-1 | TRBD2 | 16 | TRBV5-1 | CASSTGGSGRSLEQFF | TGCGCCAGCAGTACCGGAGGTAGCGGGAGATCTCTTGAGCAGTTCTTC
- | TRBJ2-5 | TRBD1 | 16 | TRBV15 | CATSRAGTGGQETQYF | TGTGCCACCAGCAGAGCCGGGACAGGGGGCCAAGAGACCCAGTACTTC
once | TRBJ2-4 | - | 11 | TRBV20-1 | CSALMENIQYF | TGCAGTGCACTTATGGAAAACATTCAGTACTTC